The clone carrying this T cell receptor (beta chain) was counted a single time. This CDR3 contains 16 residues. Per the germline V gene, CDR1 is SQVTM and CDR2 is ANQGSEA. J was trimmed by 8 bases and V by 8 bases; bases with no gene match: 16. This record belongs to a study of tumor and adjacent non-tumor tissue in lung cancer. RNA was extracted from bulk tissue without any cell sorting. Three rounds of nested PCR, following a modified ARM-PCR protocol, produced the TCRbeta library. TCRdb passed the multiplex PCR reads through MiXCR, listing each CDR3 protein once. The sample holds 60,000 to 85,000 distinct CDR3 sequences, 55% to 85% seen once.

Material for sequencing was lung tumor tissue. This TCR was sampled from a man between 60 and 70 years old with non-small cell lung cancer. The V and J genes are TRBV29-1 and TRBJ2-1, with 12 bases that match TRBD2. CDR3 sequence: CSLLSLAGGTYDEQFF. In nucleotides, the CDR3 is TGCAGCCTACTCTCTCTAGCGGGAGGGACATACGATGAGCAGTTCTTC.